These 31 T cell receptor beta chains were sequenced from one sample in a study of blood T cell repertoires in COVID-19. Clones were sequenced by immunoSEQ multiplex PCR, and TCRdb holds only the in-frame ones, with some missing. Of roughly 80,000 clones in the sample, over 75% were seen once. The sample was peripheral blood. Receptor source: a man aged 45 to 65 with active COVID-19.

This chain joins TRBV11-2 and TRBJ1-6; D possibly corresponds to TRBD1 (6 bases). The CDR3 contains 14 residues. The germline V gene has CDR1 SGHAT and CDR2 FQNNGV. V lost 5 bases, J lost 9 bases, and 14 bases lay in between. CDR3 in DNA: TGTGCCAGCAGCCCCTCAGGGGACGGTTCACCCCTCCACTTT. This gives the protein CASSPSGDGSPLHF.

For the CDR3, the DNA is TGTGCCAGCTCACCGGCGGGATCGAGATTCTACACCTTC. Its translation is CASSPAGSRFYTF. The chain employs TRBV18 and TRBJ1-2; D not resolved. CDR1 is KGHSH and CDR2 is LQKENI in the germline V gene. V dropped 3 bases and J dropped 10 bases, with 15 bases sitting between them. The CDR3 runs 13 residues.

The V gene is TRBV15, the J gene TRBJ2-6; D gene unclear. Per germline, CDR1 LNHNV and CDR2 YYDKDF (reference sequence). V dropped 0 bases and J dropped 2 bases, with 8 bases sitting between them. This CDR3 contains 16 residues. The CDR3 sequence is CATSRDGQAGANVLTF. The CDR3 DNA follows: TGTGCCACCAGCAGAGATGGGCAGGCTGGGGCCAACGTCCTGACTTTC.

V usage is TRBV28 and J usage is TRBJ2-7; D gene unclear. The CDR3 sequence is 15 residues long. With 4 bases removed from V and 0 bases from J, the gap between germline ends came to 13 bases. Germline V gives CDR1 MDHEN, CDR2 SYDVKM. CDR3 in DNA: TGTGCCAGCAGTTCAATCCTCGGAGACTCCTACGAGCAGTACTTC. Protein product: CASSSILGDSYEQYF.

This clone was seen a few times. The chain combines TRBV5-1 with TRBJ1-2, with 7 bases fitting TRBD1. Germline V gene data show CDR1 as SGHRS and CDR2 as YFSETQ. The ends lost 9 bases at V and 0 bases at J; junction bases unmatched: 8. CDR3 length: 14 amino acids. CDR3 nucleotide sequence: TGCGCCACTCGGACAGGTGATACTAACTATGGCTACACCTTC. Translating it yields CATRTGDTNYGYTF. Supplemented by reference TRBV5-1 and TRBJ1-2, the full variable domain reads KAGVTQTPRYLIKTRGQQVTLSCSPISGHRSVSWYQQTPGQGLQFLFEYFSETQRNKGNFPGRFSGRQFSNSRSEMNVSTLELGDSALYLCATRTGDTNYGYTFGSGTRLTVV.

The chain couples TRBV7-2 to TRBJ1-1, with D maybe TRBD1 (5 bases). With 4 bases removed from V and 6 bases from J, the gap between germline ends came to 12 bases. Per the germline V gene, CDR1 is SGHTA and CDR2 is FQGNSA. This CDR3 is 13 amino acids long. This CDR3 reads CASSSAQGAEAFF. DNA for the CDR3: TGTGCCAGCAGCTCGGCCCAAGGGGCTGAAGCTTTCTTT.

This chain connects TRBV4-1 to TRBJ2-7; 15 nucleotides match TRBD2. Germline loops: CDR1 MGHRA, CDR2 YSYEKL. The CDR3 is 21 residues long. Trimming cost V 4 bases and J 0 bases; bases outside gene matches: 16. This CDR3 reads CASSRSRSPGLAGGPSYEQYF. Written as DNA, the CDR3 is TGCGCCAGCAGCCGATCAAGATCACCGGGACTAGCGGGAGGCCCCTCCTACGAGCAGTACTTC.

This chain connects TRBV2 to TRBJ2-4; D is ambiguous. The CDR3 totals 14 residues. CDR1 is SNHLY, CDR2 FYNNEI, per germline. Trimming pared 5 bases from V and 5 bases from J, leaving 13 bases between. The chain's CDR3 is CASSPPAFQNIQYF. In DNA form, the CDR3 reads TGTGCCAGCAGTCCCCCAGCGTTCCAAAACATTCAGTACTTC.

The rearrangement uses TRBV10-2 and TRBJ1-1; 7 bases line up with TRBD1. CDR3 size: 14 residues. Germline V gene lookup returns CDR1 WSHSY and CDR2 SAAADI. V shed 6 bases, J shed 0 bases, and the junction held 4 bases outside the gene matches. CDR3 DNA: TGCGCCAGCAGCGGACAGGCCCTGAACACTGAAGCTTTCTTT. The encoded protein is CASSGQALNTEAFF.

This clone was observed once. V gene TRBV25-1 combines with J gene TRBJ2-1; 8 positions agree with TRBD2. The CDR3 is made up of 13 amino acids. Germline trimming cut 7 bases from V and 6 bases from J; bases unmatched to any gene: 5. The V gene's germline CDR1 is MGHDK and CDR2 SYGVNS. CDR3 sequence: CASTTSALNEQFF. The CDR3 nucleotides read TGTGCCAGCACGACTAGCGCCCTCAATGAGCAGTTCTTC.

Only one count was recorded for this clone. CDR3 amino acids: CASSFGTGEGYTF. In DNA form, the CDR3 reads TGTGCCAGCAGTTTCGGGACAGGGGAGGGCTACACCTTC. V gene TRBV7-9 combines with J gene TRBJ1-2; 10 bases line up with TRBD1. J gave up 8 bases and V 6 bases, and 6 bases lay outside the gene matches. The CDR3 is 13 residues long. CDR1 SEHNR and CDR2 FQNEAQ come from the germline V gene (reference sequence).

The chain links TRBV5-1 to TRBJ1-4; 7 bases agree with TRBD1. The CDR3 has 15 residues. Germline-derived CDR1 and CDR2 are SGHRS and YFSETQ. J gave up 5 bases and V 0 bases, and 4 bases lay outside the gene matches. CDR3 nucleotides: TGCGCCAGCAGCTTGGGGGGACAGACAAATGAAAAACTGTTTTTT. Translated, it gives CASSLGGQTNEKLFF.

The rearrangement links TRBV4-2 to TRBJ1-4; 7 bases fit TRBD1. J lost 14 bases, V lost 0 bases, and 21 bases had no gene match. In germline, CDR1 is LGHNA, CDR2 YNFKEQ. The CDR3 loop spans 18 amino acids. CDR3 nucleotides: TGTGCCAGCAGCCAAGACGACAGGGCTCTCCGACCAGTCCCAGGGCTGTTTTTT. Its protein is CASSQDDRALRPVPGLFF.

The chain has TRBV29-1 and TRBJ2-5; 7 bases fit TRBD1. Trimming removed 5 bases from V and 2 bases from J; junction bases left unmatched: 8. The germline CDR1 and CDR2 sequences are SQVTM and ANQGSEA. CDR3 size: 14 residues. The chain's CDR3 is CSVLQGQGQETQYF. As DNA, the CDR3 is TGCAGCGTTCTACAGGGGCAGGGTCAAGAGACCCAGTACTTC.

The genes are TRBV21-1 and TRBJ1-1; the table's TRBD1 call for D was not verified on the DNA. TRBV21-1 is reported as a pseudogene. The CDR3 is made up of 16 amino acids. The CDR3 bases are TGTGCCAGCAGCAAAGAAATCGACAGGATGAACACTGAAGCTTTCTTT. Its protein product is CASSKEIDRMNTEAFF.

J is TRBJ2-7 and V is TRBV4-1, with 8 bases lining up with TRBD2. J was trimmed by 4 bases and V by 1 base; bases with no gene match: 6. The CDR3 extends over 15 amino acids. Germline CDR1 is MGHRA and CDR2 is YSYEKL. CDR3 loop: CASSQVLAEEYEQYF. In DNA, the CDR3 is TGCGCCAGCAGCCAAGTACTAGCGGAGGAATACGAGCAGTACTTC.

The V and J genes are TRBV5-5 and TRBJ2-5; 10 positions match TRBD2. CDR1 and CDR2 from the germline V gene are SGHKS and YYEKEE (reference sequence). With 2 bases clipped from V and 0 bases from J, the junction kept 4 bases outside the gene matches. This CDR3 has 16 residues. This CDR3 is CASSLLAGLYQETQYF. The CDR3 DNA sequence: TGTGCCAGCAGCTTACTAGCGGGACTTTACCAAGAGACCCAGTACTTC.

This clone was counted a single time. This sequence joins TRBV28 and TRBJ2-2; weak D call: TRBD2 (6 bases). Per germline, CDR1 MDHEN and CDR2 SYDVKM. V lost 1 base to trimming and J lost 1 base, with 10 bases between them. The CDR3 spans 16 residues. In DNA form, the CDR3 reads TGTGCCAGCAGTTTATTCCGGGGGATGAACACCGGGGAGCTGTTTTTT. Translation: CASSLFRGMNTGELFF.

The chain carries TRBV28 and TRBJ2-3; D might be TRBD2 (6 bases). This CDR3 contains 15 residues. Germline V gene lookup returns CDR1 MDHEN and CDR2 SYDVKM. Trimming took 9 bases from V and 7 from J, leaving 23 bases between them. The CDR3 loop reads CARRVGEAALNTQYF. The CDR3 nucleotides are TGTGCCAGGAGGGTCGGGGAGGCCGCCCTCAATACGCAGTATTTT.

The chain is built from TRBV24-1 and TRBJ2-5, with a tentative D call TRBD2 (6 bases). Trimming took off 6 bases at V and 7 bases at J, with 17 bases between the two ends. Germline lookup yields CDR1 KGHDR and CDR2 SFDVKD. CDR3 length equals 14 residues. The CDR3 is CATSLGGPLGTQYF. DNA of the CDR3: TGTGCCACCAGTTTGGGAGGACCGCTGGGGACCCAGTACTTC.

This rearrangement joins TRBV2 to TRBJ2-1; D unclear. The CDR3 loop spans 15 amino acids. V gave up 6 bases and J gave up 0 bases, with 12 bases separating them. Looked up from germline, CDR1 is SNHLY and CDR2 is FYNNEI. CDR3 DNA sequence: TGTGCCAGCAGCCTCCTGCCGAGCTCCTACAATGAGCAGTTCTTC. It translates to CASSLLPSSYNEQFF.

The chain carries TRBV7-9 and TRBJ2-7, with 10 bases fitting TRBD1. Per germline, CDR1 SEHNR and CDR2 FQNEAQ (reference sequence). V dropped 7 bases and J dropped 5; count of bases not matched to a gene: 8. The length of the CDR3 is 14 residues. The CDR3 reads CASTNSGTGDEQYF. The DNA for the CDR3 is TGTGCCAGCACCAATTCCGGGACAGGGGACGAGCAGTACTTC.

CDR3 nucleotide sequence: TGTGCCAGCAGTTTCTTACAAGGGGGCGAGCAGTACTTC. It codes for CASSFLQGGEQYF. The rearrangement uses TRBV12-3 or TRBV12-4 and TRBJ2-7; possibly TRBD1 for D (6 bases). The CDR3 sequence is 13 residues long. The V end lost 3 bases, the J end lost 6 bases, and 12 bases lay between the germline ends.

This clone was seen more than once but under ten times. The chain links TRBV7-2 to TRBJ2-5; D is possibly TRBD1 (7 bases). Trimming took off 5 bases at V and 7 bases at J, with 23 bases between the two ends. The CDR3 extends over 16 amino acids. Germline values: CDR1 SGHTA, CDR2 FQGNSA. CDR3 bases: TGTGCCAGCAGCCCATTTGGAGGGGGCAGGGAAGTGACCCAGTACTTC. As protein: CASSPFGGGREVTQYF.

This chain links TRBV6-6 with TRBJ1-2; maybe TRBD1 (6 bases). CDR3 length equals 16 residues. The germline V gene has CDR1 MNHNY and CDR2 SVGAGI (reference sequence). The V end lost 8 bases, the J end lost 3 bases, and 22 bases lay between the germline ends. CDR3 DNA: TGTGCCAGCCAGAACTTCCGGGACAATCTCCACTATGGCTACACCTTC. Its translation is CASQNFRDNLHYGYTF.

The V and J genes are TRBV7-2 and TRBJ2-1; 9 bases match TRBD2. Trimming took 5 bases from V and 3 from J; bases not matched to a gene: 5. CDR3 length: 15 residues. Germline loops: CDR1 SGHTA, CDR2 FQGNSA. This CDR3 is CASSPTSGHYNEQFF. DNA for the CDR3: TGTGCCAGCAGCCCTACTAGCGGGCACTACAATGAGCAGTTCTTC.

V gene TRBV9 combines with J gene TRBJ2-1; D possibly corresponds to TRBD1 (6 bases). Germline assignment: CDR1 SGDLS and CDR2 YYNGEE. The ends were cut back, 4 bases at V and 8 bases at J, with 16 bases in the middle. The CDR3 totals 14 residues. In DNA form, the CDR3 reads TGTGCCAGCAGCTCCCGAGGAAGGGGGTATGAGCAGTTCTTC. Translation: CASSSRGRGYEQFF.

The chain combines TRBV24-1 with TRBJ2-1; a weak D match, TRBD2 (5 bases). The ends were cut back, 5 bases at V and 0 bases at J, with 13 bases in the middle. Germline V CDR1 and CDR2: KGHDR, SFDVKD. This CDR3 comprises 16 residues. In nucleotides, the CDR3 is TGTGCCACCAGTGCCCCCGGGATGCGCTCCTACAATGAGCAGTTCTTC. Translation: CATSAPGMRSYNEQFF.

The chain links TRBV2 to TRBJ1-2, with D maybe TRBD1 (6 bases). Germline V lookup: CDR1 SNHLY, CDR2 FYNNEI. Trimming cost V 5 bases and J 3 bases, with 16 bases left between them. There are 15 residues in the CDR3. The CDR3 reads CASSLSKDSHYGYTF. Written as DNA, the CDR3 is TGTGCCAGCAGTCTGTCGAAGGACAGTCACTATGGCTACACCTTC. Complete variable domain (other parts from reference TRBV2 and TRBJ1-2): EPEVTQTPSHQVTQMGQEVILRCVPISNHLYFYWYRQILGQKVEFLVSFYNNEISEKSEIFDDQFSVERPDGSNFTLKIRSTKLEDSAMYFCASSLSKDSHYGYTFGSGTRLTVV.

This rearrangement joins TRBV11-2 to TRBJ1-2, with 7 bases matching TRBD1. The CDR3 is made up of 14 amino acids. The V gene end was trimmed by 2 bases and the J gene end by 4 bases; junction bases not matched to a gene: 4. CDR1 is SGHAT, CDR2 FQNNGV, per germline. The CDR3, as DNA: TGTGCCAGCAGCTTAACAGGGGAGACCTATGGCTACACCTTC. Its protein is CASSLTGETYGYTF.

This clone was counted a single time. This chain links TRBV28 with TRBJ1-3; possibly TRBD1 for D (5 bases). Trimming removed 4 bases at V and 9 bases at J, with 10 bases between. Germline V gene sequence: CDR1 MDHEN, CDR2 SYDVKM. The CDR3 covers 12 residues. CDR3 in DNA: TGTGCCAGCAGTTCGGGACTCTTCACCATATATTTT. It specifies CASSSGLFTIYF.